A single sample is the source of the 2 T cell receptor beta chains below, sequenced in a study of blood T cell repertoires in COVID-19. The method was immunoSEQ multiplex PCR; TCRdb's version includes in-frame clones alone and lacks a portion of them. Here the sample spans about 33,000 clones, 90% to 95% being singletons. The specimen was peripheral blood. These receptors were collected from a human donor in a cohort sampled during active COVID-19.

This CDR3 is CASSSLLAGGPNEQFF. CDR3 sequence (DNA): TGTGCCAGCAGTTCCCTACTAGCGGGAGGTCCCAATGAGCAGTTCTTC. This chain uses TRBV27 with TRBJ2-1; 12 bases agree with TRBD2. The CDR3 contains 16 residues. Per the germline V gene, CDR1 is MNHEY and CDR2 is SMNVEV (reference sequence). Germline trimming cut 4 bases from V and 6 bases from J; bases unmatched to any gene: 7.

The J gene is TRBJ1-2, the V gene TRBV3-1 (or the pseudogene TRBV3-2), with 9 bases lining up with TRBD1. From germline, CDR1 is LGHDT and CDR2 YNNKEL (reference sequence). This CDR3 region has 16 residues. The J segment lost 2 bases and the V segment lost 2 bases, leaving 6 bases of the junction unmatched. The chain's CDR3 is CASSQLRTGENYGYTF. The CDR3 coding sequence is TGTGCCAGCAGCCAACTCCGGACAGGGGAAAACTATGGCTACACCTTC.